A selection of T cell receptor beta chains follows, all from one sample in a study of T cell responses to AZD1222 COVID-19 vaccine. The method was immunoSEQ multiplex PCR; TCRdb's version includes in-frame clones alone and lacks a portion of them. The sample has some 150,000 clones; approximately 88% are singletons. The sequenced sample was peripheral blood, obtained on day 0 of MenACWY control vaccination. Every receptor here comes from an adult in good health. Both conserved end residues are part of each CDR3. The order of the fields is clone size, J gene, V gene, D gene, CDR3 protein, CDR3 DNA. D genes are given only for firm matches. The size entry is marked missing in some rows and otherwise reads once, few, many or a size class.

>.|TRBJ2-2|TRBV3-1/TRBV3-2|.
CASSQGGFRTAATGELFF
TGTGCCAGCAGCCAAGGTGGCTTTAGGACAGCGGCTACCGGGGAGCTGTTTTTT
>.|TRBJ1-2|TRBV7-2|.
CASSQNAGGRNGYTF
TGTGCCAGCAGCCAAAACGCTGGGGGAAGAAATGGCTACACCTTC
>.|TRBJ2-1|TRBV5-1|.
CASSLDASALYNEQFF
TGCGCCAGCAGCTTGGATGCTAGCGCCCTTTACAATGAGCAGTTCTTC
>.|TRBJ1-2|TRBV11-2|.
CASSLVGNYGYTF
TGTGCCAGCAGCTTAGTAGGGAACTATGGCTACACCTTC
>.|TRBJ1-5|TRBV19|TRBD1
CASSPLDRPGGQPQHF
TGTGCCAGTAGTCCCCTGGACAGGCCGGGAGGTCAGCCCCAGCATTTT
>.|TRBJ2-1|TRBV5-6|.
CASSLRSGNKGEQFF
TGTGCCAGCAGCTTGAGGTCAGGGAATAAGGGTGAGCAGTTCTTC
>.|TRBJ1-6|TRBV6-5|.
CASRGWGTNSPLHF
TGTGCCAGCAGGGGGTGGGGGACCAATTCACCCCTCCACTTT
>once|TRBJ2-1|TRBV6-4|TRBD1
CASSDRDSPGEQFF
TGTGCCAGCAGTGACCGGGACAGCCCGGGGGAGCAGTTCTTC
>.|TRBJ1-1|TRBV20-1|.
CSASQQNTEAFF
TGCAGTGCTAGTCAACAGAACACTGAAGCTTTCTTT
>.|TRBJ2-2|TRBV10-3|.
CAINLNANTGELFF
TGTGCCATCAACTTGAACGCGAACACCGGGGAGCTGTTTTTT
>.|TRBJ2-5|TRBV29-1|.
CSAHLLGPQETQYF
TGCAGCGCCCATCTGCTAGGCCCTCAAGAGACCCAGTACTTC
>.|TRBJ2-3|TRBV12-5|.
CASGPGGLSTDTQYF
TGTGCTAGTGGTCCCGGGGGACTCAGCACAGATACGCAGTATTTT
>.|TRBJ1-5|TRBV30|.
CAWSSQGDQPQHF
TGTGCCTGGAGTAGTCAGGGAGATCAGCCCCAGCATTTT
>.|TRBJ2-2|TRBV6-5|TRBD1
CASQTGGEGTGELFF
TGTGCCAGTCAGACAGGGGGCGAAGGCACCGGGGAGCTGTTTTTT
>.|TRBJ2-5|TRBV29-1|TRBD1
CSVARDRGHETQYF
TGCAGCGTCGCCCGGGACAGGGGGCACGAGACCCAGTACTTC
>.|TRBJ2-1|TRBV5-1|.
CASSLMGGRDEQFF
TGCGCCAGCAGCTTGATGGGGGGCCGGGATGAGCAGTTCTTC
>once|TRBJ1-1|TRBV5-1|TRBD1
CASSTGQAEAEAFF
TGCGCCAGCAGCACCGGACAGGCCGAGGCTGAAGCTTTCTTT
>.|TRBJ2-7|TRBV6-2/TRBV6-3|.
CASSYSYHGSRPSEQYF
TGTGCCAGCAGTTACTCCTATCACGGGAGCCGTCCGTCCGAGCAGTACTTC
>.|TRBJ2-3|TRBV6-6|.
CASSYRVIDTQYF
TGTGCCAGCAGTTACAGGGTCATCGATACGCAGTATTTT
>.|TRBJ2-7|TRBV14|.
CASSQVDRYEQYF
TGTGCCAGCAGCCAAGTGGACCGCTACGAGCAGTACTTC
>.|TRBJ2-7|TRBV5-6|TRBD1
CASSLQGQYEQYF
TGTGCCAGCAGCTTACAGGGACAGTACGAGCAGTACTTC
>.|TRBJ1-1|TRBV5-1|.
CASSLDTFSTEAFF
TGCGCCAGCAGCTTGGACACCTTTAGCACTGAAGCTTTCTTT
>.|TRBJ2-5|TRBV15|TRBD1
CATSPTRTGPETQYF
TGTGCCACCAGTCCCACCCGGACAGGGCCAGAGACCCAGTACTTC
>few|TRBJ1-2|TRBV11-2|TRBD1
CASSRIRDSLRYTF
TGTGCCAGCAGCCGTATTCGGGACAGCTTGCGCTACACCTTC
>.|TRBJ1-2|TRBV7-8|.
CASSLRGYGYTF
TGTGCCAGCAGCTTACGGGGCTACGGCTACACCTTC
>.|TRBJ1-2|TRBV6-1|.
CASSEGLAGIYGYTF
TGTGCCAGCAGTGAAGGCTTGGCAGGCATCTATGGCTACACCTTC
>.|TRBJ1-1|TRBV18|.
CASSRAGALNTEAFF
TGTGCCAGCTCTCGCGCCGGGGCGTTGAACACTGAAGCTTTCTTT
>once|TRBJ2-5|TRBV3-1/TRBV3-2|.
CASRNPAQETQYF
TGTGCCAGCCGGAACCCAGCGCAAGAGACCCAGTACTTC
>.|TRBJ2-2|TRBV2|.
CASSDAQGHVTGELFF
TGTGCCAGCAGTGATGCCCAGGGGCATGTCACCGGGGAGCTGTTTTTT
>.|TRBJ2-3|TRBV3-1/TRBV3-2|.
CASSLLSDTQYF
TGTGCCAGCAGCCTTCTCAGCGATACGCAGTATTTT
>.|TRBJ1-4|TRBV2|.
CASRWGPLGEKLFF
TGTGCCAGCAGGTGGGGGCCTTTAGGTGAAAAACTGTTTTTT
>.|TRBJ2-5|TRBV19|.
CASSKIANQETQYF
TGTGCCAGTAGTAAAATAGCGAACCAAGAGACCCAGTACTTC
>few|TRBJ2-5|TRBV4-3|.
CASSRNGDSQETQYF
TGCGCCAGCAGCCGTAACGGGGACTCTCAAGAGACCCAGTACTTC
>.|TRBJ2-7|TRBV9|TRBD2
CASSVAAGDTYEQYF
TGTGCCAGCAGCGTAGCGGCGGGAGACACCTACGAGCAGTACTTC
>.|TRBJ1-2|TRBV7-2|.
CASSLAARGYTF
TGTGCCAGCAGCTTAGCGGCCCGGGGCTACACCTTC
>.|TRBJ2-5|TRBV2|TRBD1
CASSGTGPTTQYF
TGTGCCAGCAGCGGGACAGGACCCACGACCCAGTACTTC
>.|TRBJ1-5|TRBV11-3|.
CASSMSGGNQPQHF
TGTGCCAGCAGTATGTCGGGGGGCAATCAGCCCCAGCATTTT
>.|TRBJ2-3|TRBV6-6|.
CASRRESPPAQYF
TGTGCCAGCAGGAGAGAATCCCCCCCAGCGCAGTATTTT
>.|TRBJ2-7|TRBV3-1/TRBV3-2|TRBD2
CASSQQGTSGRASYEQYF
TGTGCCAGCAGCCAACAAGGGACTAGCGGGAGGGCCTCCTACGAGCAGTACTTC
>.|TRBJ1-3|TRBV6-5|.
CASGVVGGGNTIYF
TGTGCCAGCGGGGTTGTCGGCGGAGGAAACACCATATATTTT
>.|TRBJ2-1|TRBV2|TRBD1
CASSRGQVAYNEQFF
TGTGCCAGCAGTCGGGGACAGGTGGCCTACAATGAGCAGTTCTTC